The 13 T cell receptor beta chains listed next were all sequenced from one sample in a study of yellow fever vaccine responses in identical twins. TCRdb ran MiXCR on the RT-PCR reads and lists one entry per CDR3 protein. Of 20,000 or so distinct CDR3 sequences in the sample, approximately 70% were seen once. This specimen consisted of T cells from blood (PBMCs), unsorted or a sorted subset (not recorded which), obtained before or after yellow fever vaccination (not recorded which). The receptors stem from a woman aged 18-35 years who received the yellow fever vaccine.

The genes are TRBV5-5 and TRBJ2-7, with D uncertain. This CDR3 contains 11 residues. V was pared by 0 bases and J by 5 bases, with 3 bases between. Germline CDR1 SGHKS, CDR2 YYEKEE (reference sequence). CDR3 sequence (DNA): TGTGCCAGCAGCTTGGGGCACGAGCAGTACGTC. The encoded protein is CASSLGHEQYV.

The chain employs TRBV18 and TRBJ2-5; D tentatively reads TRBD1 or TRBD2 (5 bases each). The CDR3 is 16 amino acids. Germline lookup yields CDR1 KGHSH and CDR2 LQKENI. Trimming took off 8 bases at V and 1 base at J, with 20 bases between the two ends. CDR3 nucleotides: TGTGCCAGCGCCCCGGCTGGGACGGTCTTCCAAGAGACCCAGTACTTC. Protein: CASAPAGTVFQETQYF.

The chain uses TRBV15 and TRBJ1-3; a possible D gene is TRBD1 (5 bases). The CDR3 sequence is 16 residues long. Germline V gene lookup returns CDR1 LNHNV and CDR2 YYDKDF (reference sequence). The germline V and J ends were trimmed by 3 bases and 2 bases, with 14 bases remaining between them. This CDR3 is CATSRSRVGTGNTIYF. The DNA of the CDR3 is TGTGCCACCAGCAGGAGCAGGGTGGGGACTGGAAACACCATATATTTT.

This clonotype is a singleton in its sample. DNA of the CDR3: TGTGCCAGCAAGCAACAAGACAGCTACGAGCAGTACTTC. Translation: CASKQQDSYEQYF. The chain employs TRBV28 and TRBJ2-7; the D gene is possibly TRBD1 (5 bases). The V end was cut by 7 bases, the J end by 3 bases, with 13 bases between. The CDR3 contains 13 residues. Per the germline V gene, CDR1 is MDHEN and CDR2 is SYDVKM.

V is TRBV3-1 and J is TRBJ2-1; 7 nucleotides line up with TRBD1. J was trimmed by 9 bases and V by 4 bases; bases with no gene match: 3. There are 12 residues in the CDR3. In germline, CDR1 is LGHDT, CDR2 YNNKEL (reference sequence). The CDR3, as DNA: TGTGCCAGCAGCCGACGGGACAGTGAGCAGTTCTTC. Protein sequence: CASSRRDSEQFF.

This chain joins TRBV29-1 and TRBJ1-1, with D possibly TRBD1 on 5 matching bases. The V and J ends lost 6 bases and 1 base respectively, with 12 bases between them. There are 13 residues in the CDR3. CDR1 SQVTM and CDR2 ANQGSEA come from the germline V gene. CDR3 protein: CSVPGPRNTEAFF. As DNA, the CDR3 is TGCAGCGTCCCGGGACCTAGGAACACTGAAGCTTTCTTT.

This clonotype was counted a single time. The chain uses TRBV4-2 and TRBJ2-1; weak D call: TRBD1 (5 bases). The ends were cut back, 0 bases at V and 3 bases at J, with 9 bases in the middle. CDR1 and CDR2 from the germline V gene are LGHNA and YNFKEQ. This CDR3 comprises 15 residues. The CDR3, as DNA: TGTGCCAGCAGCCAAGACAGGGCCTTCTACAATGAGCAGTTCTTC. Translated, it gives CASSQDRAFYNEQFF.

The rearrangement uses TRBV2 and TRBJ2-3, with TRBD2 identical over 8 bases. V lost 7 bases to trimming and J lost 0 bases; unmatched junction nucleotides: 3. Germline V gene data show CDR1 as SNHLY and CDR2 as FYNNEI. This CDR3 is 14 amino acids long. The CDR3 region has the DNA TGTGCCAGCAAGTTAGCGGGAAGCACAGATACGCAGTATTTT. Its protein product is CASKLAGSTDTQYF.

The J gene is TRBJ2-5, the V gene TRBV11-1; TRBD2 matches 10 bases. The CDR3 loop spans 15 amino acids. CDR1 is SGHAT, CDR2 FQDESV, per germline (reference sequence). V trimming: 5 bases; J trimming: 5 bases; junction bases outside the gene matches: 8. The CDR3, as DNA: TGTGCCAGCAGCCCCCCTAGCGGGAGTCGTGAGACCCAGTACTTC. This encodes CASSPPSGSRETQYF.

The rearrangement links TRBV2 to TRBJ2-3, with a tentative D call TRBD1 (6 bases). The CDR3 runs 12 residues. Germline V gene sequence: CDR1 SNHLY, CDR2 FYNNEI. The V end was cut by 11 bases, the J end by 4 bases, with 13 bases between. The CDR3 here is CAGTGNPDTQYF. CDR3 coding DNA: TGTGCCGGTACAGGGAACCCAGATACGCAGTATTTT.

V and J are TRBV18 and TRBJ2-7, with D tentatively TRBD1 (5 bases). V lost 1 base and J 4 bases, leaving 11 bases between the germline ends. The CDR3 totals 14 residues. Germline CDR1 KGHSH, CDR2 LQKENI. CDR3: CASSPRGRAYEQYV. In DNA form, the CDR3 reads TGTGCCAGCTCACCACGGGGCAGGGCTTACGAGCAGTACGTC.

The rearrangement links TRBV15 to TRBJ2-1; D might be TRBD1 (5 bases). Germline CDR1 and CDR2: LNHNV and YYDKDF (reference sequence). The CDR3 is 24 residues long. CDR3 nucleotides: TGTACAGTCTTGGGGCAGTGGTATCAACGCAGAGTACGTCCTTTACCTGTAACACTTCTTGGGGAGTTCTTC. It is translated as CTVLGQWYQRRVRPLPVTLLGEFF.

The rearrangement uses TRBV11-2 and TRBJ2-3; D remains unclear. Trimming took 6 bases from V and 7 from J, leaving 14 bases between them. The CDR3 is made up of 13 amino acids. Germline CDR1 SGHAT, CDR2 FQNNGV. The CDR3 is CASSSPLVNTQYF. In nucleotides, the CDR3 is TGTGCCAGCAGTTCCCCACTGGTAAATACGCAGTATTTT.